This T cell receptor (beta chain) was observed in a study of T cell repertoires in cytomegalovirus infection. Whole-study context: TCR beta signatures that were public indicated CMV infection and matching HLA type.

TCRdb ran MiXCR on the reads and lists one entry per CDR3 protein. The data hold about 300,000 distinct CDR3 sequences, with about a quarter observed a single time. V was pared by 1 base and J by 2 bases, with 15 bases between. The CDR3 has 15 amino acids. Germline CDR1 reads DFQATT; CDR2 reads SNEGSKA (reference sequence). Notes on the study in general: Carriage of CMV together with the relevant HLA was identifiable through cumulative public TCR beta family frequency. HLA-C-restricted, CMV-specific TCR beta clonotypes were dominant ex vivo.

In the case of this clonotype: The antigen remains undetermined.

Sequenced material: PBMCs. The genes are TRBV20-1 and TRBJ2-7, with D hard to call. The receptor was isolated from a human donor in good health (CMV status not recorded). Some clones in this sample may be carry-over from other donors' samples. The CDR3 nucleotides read TGCAGTGCTAGAGTGGCCCACCCCGGTCCCTACGAGCAGTACTTC. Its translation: CSARVAHPGPYEQYF.